The rows below give T cell receptor beta chains drawn from one sample of a study of shared clonotypes between healthy human individuals. Here immunoSEQ multiplex PCR was the method, and the copy in TCRdb shows in-frame clones only, minus some. The profile shows nearly 750,000 clones, roughly 72% of them singletons. Sequencing was performed on memory CD4+ T cells sorted from blood. Source of these receptors: a woman aged 25 to 45 in good health. Each CDR3 is given without its conserved first and last residue. Each record gives: V gene, CDR3 protein.

v_gene: TRBV15; CDR3aa: ATSRAGPYEQY
v_gene: TRBV28; CDR3aa: ASSPDILGAYEQY
v_gene: TRBV18; CDR3aa: ASSPLLQGRDEKLF
v_gene: TRBV9; CDR3aa: ASSEGTSGTGGEQF
v_gene: TRBV28; CDR3aa: ATLDLGLMNTEAF
v_gene: TRBV9; CDR3aa: ASSVGGGPYNEQF
v_gene: TRBV14; CDR3aa: ASSQVNWVGLRNEQF
v_gene: TRBV5-4; CDR3aa: ASSRDRGYEQY
v_gene: TRBV9; CDR3aa: ASSSQVQETQY
v_gene: TRBV7-9; CDR3aa: ASSRSGTEEGYT
v_gene: TRBV7-2; CDR3aa: AGGAGGPYTGELF
v_gene: TRBV7-9; CDR3aa: ASSSDLGTQY
v_gene: TRBV27; CDR3aa: ASKGSVHAGYT
v_gene: TRBV7-9; CDR3aa: ASSFDGPDEQF
v_gene: TRBV11-2; CDR3aa: ASSLGGGRMVEQF
v_gene: TRBV7-2; CDR3aa: ASSGDASGNEQF
v_gene: TRBV5-5; CDR3aa: ASSPGQGNNEQF
v_gene: TRBV18; CDR3aa: ASSSGDSNQPQH
v_gene: TRBV21-1; CDR3aa: ASISQTQY
v_gene: TRBV5-4; CDR3aa: ASSRDSGTNPSYEQY
v_gene: TRBV7-8; CDR3aa: ASSSGGLAYNEQF
v_gene: TRBV2; CDR3aa: ASTRGGGAESTDTQY